This TCR beta chain was found in a study of cytomegalovirus exposure and HLA in healthy donors. Study-level findings and limits: A reported reduction in N-insertions relative to the roughly 700-donor mean was seen in an Asian-associated ancestry cluster in a later analysis. Most TCR beta V segments were productive about 90% or about 30% of the time in an earlier analysis. Analysis was carried out at a later point, and it linked a missense DCLRE1C variant to TCR beta V- and J-gene trimming. Among TCR sequences, most were rare, though some public TCRs appeared in many donors.

In regard to this clone: Its antigen is currently unknown.

60 Vbeta and 13 Jbeta primers were used in PCR. TCRdb's copy holds only in-frame clones and misses some; the assay was immunoSEQ multiplex PCR. Among 130,000 or so clones listed, roughly 8.6% were seen once. The V and J ends lost 6 bases and 4 bases, in that order; junction bases with no gene match: 12. Germline lookup yields CDR1 MNHEY and CDR2 SMNVEV (reference sequence). There are 16 residues in the CDR3. Input material: PBMCs. The sequence was obtained from a woman aged 40 to 50 in good health and CMV-seropositive. V is TRBV27 and J is TRBJ1-2; 9 nucleotides line up with TRBD1. The CDR3 bases are TGTGCCAGCAGCCTCTTCTCCGGGACAGGGATCTATGGCTACACCTTC. This sequence encodes CASSLFSGTGIYGYTF.